The subject of this entry is one T cell receptor (beta chain). Its antigen remains unknown. Overall study results and limits: Whole repertoires were not studied in the larger cohort, only one V-J beta rearrangement. The TCR gene usage of tumor memory CD4+ T cells clustered together with blood and lymph node memory CD4+ cells and with lymph node naive CD4+ cells.

Trimming took 1 base from V and 5 from J, leaving 17 bases between them. This CDR3 spans 16 amino acids. Semi-nested PCR with Nested Universal Primer A followed constant-region reverse priming of full-length variable regions. TCRdb analysed the 5' RACE reads with MiXCR anew, one entry per CDR3 protein. The sample shows tens of thousands of distinct CDR3 sequences, under 40% of them seen only once. The V and J genes are TRBV12-3 or TRBV12-4 and TRBJ1-2, with D maybe TRBD1 (5 bases). The TCR sequence derives from a female donor with breast cancer. The sequencing sample was made of tumor-infiltrating naive CD4+ T cells sorted from the breast tumor. Subset described: naive CD4+ T cells, CD4+CD45RA+CD25-. CDR3 loop: CASSLGAHRWKYGYTF. CDR3 DNA: TGTGCCAGCAGTTTAGGTGCCCACAGGTGGAAATATGGCTACACCTTC.